This entry lists 18 T cell receptor beta chains sequenced from one sample in a study of blood T cells in healthy people across ages. A second PCR of about 6 to 11 cycles used a sample-barcoded 5' primer and a J-beta primer mix. A single record per CDR3 protein comes from TCRdb applying MiXCR to the 5' RACE reads. The table lists around 940,000 distinct CDR3 sequences, just over 50% of them singletons. The source material was blood. These receptors all come from a woman aged 55-70 years in good health.

V and J are TRBV25-1 and TRBJ1-1; 7 nucleotides line up with TRBD1. CDR3 size: 16 residues. In germline, CDR1 is MGHDK, CDR2 SYGVNS. V lost 4 bases and J lost 1; bases outside the gene matches: 9. The chain's CDR3 is CASSGYRQGTNTEAFF. In DNA form, the CDR3 reads TGTGCCAGCAGTGGCTACCGACAGGGAACGAACACTGAAGCTTTCTTT.

This clonotype was found a few times. V gene TRBV28 combines with J gene TRBJ2-7; a weak D match, TRBD2 (6 bases). The CDR3 is made up of 14 amino acids. Trimming removed 10 bases at V and 1 base at J, with 17 bases between. CDR1 is MDHEN and CDR2 is SYDVKM in the germline V gene. CDR3 amino acids: CATFVGGVSYEQYF. The CDR3 region has the DNA TGTGCCACCTTCGTGGGGGGAGTGTCCTACGAGCAGTACTTC.

This sequence joins TRBV3-1 and TRBJ2-3; D may be TRBD2 (5 bases). CDR3 length: 16 amino acids. Germline CDR1 is LGHDT and CDR2 is YNNKEL (reference sequence). Between the trimmed V and J ends, which lost 1 base and 1 base, there was a span of 12 bases. The CDR3 DNA reads as TGTGCCAGCAGCCAAGGCTTAGCGCGTGGCACAGATACGCAGTATTTT. Its protein is CASSQGLARGTDTQYF.

The chain joins TRBV18 to TRBJ2-6, with D possibly being TRBD1 (6 bases). V was cut by 5 bases and J by 9 bases, with 17 bases left in between. The CDR3 consists of 15 residues. The germline gives CDR1 KGHSH, CDR2 LQKENI. This CDR3 reads CASSKTTGPDNVLTF. The CDR3 bases are TGTGCCAGCTCAAAAACGACAGGTCCGGACAACGTCCTGACTTTC. The whole variable domain, filled in from reference TRBV18 and TRBJ2-6, reads NAGVMQNPRHLVRRRGQEARLRCSPMKGHSHVYWYRQLPEEGLKFMVYLQKENIIDESGMPKERFSAEFPKEGPSILRIQQVVRGDSAAYFCASSKTTGPDNVLTFGAGSRLTVL.

The V call is TRBV12-3 or TRBV12-4, the J call TRBJ2-5; the D call may be TRBD1 or TRBD2 (6 bases each). V lost 5 bases, J lost 5 bases, and 21 bases lay in between. CDR3 length: 16 residues. DNA for the CDR3: TGTGCCAGCAGTCCCGGACACTCGGGGGCCGGCGAGACCCAGTACTTC. Its protein product is CASSPGHSGAGETQYF.

The genes are TRBV28 and TRBJ2-7, with 13 bases fitting TRBD2. The DNA end favors TRBJ2-5, so the J call may be wrong. Germline V CDR1 and CDR2: MDHEN, SYDVKM. The length of the CDR3 is 16 residues. CDR3 in amino acids: CASTPRTSGRLETQYF. The CDR3 DNA follows: TGTGCCAGCACCCCGAGGACTAGCGGGAGACTAGAGACCCAGTACTTC.

V usage is TRBV20-1 and J usage is TRBJ2-3; 7 bases are a match to TRBD2. CDR1 is DFQATT and CDR2 is SNEGSKA in the germline V gene (reference sequence). After removal of 3 bases from V and 3 bases from J, the junction contained 9 bases not matched to a gene. CDR3 size: 15 residues. CDR3 in amino acids: CSARSLRGGTDTQYF. The CDR3 coding sequence is TGCAGTGCTAGGAGCCTCCGCGGGGGAACAGATACGCAGTATTTT.

The chain couples TRBV6-2 or TRBV6-3 to TRBJ2-5, with D perhaps TRBD1 or TRBD2 (5 bases each). CDR3 length: 15 amino acids. V lost 7 bases and J lost 2, with 17 bases in between. Germline loops: CDR1 MNHEY, CDR2 SVGEGT. The DNA of the CDR3 is TGTGCCAGCACCCTCAACGGGGCCCTACAAGAGACCCAGTACTTC. This translates into CASTLNGALQETQYF.

J is TRBJ1-2 and V is TRBV6-6; 8 bases match TRBD1. The junction had 7 bases not matched to a gene; V was cut back by 7 bases and J by 3 bases. This CDR3 has 14 residues. Germline CDR1 and CDR2: MNHNY and SVGAGI (reference sequence). The CDR3 loop is CASTQGAWDYGYTF. In DNA form, the CDR3 reads TGTGCCAGCACGCAGGGGGCTTGGGACTATGGCTACACCTTC.

The V and J genes are TRBV6-5 and TRBJ2-7; D possibly corresponds to TRBD2 (7 bases). The CDR3 loop spans 14 amino acids. V was cut by 8 bases and J by 7 bases, with 21 bases left in between. Germline V CDR1 and CDR2: MNHEY, SVGAGI. The CDR3 sequence is CASAVRGRGNEQYF. The DNA for the CDR3 is TGTGCCAGCGCCGTGAGGGGGAGGGGCAATGAGCAGTACTTC.

With respect to this clonotype: One end of the junction fails to match germline, which may point to a read error. The CDR3 region has the DNA TGTACCAGCGGGGCGAGTTACGAATCCCACTACGAGCAGTACTTC. Translating gives CTSGASYESHYEQYF. The chain is built from TRBV2 and TRBJ2-7, with TRBD2 matching 7 bases. The CDR3 is 15 residues long. Germline V gene lookup returns CDR1 SNHLY and CDR2 FYNNEI.

The V and J genes are TRBV6-5 and TRBJ2-3; weak D call: TRBD2 (5 bases). Per the germline V gene, CDR1 is MNHEY and CDR2 is SVGAGI. The V gene lost 6 bases and the J gene lost 0 bases, with 13 bases spanning the gap. CDR3 length equals 15 residues. In DNA form, the CDR3 reads TGTGCCAGCAGCCCAGACTACTCTAGCACAGATACGCAGTATTTT. It is translated as CASSPDYSSTDTQYF.

The chain couples TRBV3-1 to TRBJ2-3, with a tentative D call TRBD2 (7 bases). V gave up 4 bases and J gave up 9 bases, with 23 bases separating them. The CDR3 contains 16 residues. CDR1 is LGHDT, CDR2 YNNKEL, per germline (reference sequence). In nucleotides, the CDR3 is TGTGCCAGCAGCCCTTCCTACGGGGGGCCCGCTGGGACGCAGTATTTT. It codes for CASSPSYGGPAGTQYF.

The rearrangement uses TRBV18 and TRBJ1-6, with D possibly being TRBD1 (6 bases). This CDR3 is 16 amino acids long. In germline, CDR1 is KGHSH, CDR2 LQKENI. V dropped 3 bases and J dropped 5 bases, with 14 bases sitting between them. The CDR3: CASSPEGGPDNSPLHF. The CDR3 DNA follows: TGTGCCAGCTCACCCGAAGGGGGGCCGGATAATTCACCCCTCCACTTT.

This clonotype was detected a few times. Compared with germline, one end of the junction differs, possibly owing to a read error. The chain has TRBV4-1 and TRBJ2-1; D may be TRBD2 (5 bases). The CDR3 runs 15 residues. Germline loops: CDR1 MGHRA, CDR2 YSYEKL. CDR3 loop: CASSQAGGPYNEQFF. CDR3 nucleotides: TGTGCCAGCAGCCAAGCTGGCGGGCCCTACAATGAGCAGTTCTTC.

The chain employs TRBV5-1 and TRBJ1-2; TRBD1 matches 11 bases. The junction had 7 bases not matched to a gene; V was cut back by 4 bases and J by 8 bases. Germline V gene data show CDR1 as SGHRS and CDR2 as YFSETQ. The CDR3 has 14 residues. The CDR3 region is CASSPDRGLSGYTF. CDR3 DNA: TGCGCCAGCAGCCCGGACAGGGGGCTGAGCGGCTACACCTTC.

The chain joins TRBV12-3 or TRBV12-4 to TRBJ2-4; possibly TRBD1 for D (6 bases). The J call may be faulty, since TRBJ2-7 better matches the DNA end. This CDR3 comprises 14 residues. Here the CDR3 DNA reads TGTGCCAGCAGTTTAGGGCAGGGGCACTACGAGCAGTACTTC. This encodes CASSLGQGHYEQYF.

This chain uses TRBV3-1 with TRBJ2-5; 9 positions match TRBD2. The CDR3 is 14 residues long. Losses at the gene ends were 1 base for V and 11 bases for J; bases not matched to a gene: 8. The germline gives CDR1 LGHDT, CDR2 YNNKEL (reference sequence). In nucleotides, the CDR3 is TGTGCCAGCAGCCAAGTGACTAGCGGCGGTAAGCAGTACTTC. Protein product: CASSQVTSGGKQYF.